This T cell receptor beta chain was captured in a study of OX40 agonist ivuxolimab in advanced cancers. Background for the entire study: Ivuxolimab, which targeted the costimulatory receptor OX40 (CD134), was an agonistic, fully human IgG2 monoclonal antibody. The paper reports the monotherapy dose-escalation portion (N of about 47 patients) of the phase I ivuxolimab trial. Of the 50 to 55 patients in dose escalation, about 20 had hepatocellular carcinoma, around 15 had melanoma, 9 had renal cell carcinoma and 9 had head and neck cancer. The purpose of peripheral TCRbeta sequencing was to test whether ivuxolimab changed TCR sequence diversity and led to clonal T-cell expansion. Prior anti-PD-1, anti-PD-L1 or anti-CTLA-4 therapy was permitted, and checkpoint inhibitors had been received by less than 45% of dose-escalation patients. Partial responses were achieved by three dose-escalation patients, of whom one had hepatocellular carcinoma and two had cutaneous melanoma. In the dose-escalation cohort, around four fifths of patients were male, and the mean age was around 60 years, with a range of about 23 to 90. Intravenous ivuxolimab was administered to patients every 2 weeks at six dose levels: 0.01, 0.1, 0.3, 1.5, 3 and 10 mg/kg.

Genomic DNA was isolated from the sorted cells so that the TCRbeta CDR3 region could be sequenced. The immunoSEQ Assay was used for sequencing of TCRbeta CDR3 regions. TCRdb limited this immuneACCESS table to in-frame rearrangements with V and J called. A share of clones is missing; checked studies link under half to unresolved V genes, and the rest is unexplained. The sample includes 35,000 to 45,000 clones, with over 75% observed a single time. The top ten constitute 3.5% to 4% of the sample. The germline V gene (reference sequence) specifies LNHDA as CDR1 and SQIVND as CDR2. The CDR3 runs 15 residues from the cysteine to the phenylalanine. CDR3 DNA is the only sequence kept; it has 45 bases, read in frame from the first base. The germline V and J ends show losses of 10 bases and 10 bases respectively, and no gene match explains 14 bases of the junction. General findings and caveats noted by the study authors: Low levels of normalized T-cell clonal expansion were also seen in some patients who did not respond. In the 0.1-3.0 mg/kg groups, partial responders were among the patients with the lowest normalized peripheral clonal expansion, particularly in CD8+ T cells. At doses of 0.1 to 3.0 mg/kg, clonal expansion of both CD4+ and CD8+ T cells in blood was seen between baseline and week 6. Antigen specificity was not determined for the clonally expanded peripheral T cells. After ivuxolimab, more expanded clones were found on average in CD8+ T cells than in CD4+ T cells.

A remark on this clone: Its recognized antigen is unknown. Nothing much larger sits one base from this clone, and base qualities are not available.

Patients with autoimmune disease history or receiving systemic immunosuppression were excluded from the trial. Peripheral blood for TCR sequencing was collected from all dose cohorts at baseline, on cycle 4 day 1, and on cycle 7 day 1. The samples were taken from a phase I, first-in-human, multicenter, open-label dose-escalation trial of ivuxolimab. The trial enrolled adults with locally advanced or metastatic head and neck squamous cell, hepatocellular, melanoma or renal cell carcinoma. Before TCR sequencing, CD4+ T cells and CD8+ T cells from peripheral blood were sorted into separate populations.

The receptor comes from an adult with an advanced solid tumor such as melanoma, head and neck, liver or kidney cancer. The sequence joins TRBV19 to TRBJ2-1; TRBD2 matches 12 bases in the middle. The source was CD4+ or CD8+ T cells sorted from blood, collected in a trial of the OX40 agonist ivuxolimab. The CDR3 corresponds to CATLSLAGGPKEQFF. The DNA sequence is as follows: TGTGCCACCCTATCTCTAGCGGGAGGGCCTAAAGAGCAGTTCTTC.